The sequence of this TCR beta chain was determined in a study of graft-versus-host responses after intestinal transplantation. Whole-study context: Transplant recipients had multivisceral, liver-intestinal, or isolated intestinal grafts. Anti-thymocyte globulin induction preceded about 3 years of tacrolimus and steroid maintenance in all recipients.

Germline loops: CDR1 SGHRS, CDR2 YFSETQ. The CDR3 extends over 15 amino acids. With 3 bases removed from V and 1 base from J, the gap between germline ends came to 13 bases. Method: immunoSEQ multiplex PCR; TCRdb's copy keeps in-frame clones and lacks some. The sample shows roughly 50,000 clones, about 90% of them seen only once. The sequencing here drew on PBMCs, taken nearly 670 days after intestinal transplant. This sequence originates from a human patient who received an intestinal transplant, so some T cells may come from the graft donor. V is TRBV5-1 and J is TRBJ1-1, with D possibly matching TRBD1 (5 bases). CDR3 region: CASSWRGQGNTEAFF. CDR3 in DNA: TGCGCCAGCAGCTGGCGAGGGCAGGGGAACACTGAAGCTTTCTTT.